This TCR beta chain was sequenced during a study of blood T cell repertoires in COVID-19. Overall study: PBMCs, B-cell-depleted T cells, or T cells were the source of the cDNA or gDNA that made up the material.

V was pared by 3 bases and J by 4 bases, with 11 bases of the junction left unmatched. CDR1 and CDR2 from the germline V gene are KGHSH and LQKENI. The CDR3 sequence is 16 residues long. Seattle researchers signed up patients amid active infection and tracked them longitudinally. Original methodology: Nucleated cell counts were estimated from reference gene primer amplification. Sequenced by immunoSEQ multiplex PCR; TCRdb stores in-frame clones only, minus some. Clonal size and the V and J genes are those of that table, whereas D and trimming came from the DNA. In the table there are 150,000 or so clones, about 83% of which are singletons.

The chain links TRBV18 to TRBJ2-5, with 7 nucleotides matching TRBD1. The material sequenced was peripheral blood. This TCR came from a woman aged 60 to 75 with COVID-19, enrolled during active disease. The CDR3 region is CASSPPAGGIRETQYF. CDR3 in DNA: TGTGCCAGCTCACCGCCGGCAGGGGGAATACGAGAGACCCAGTACTTC. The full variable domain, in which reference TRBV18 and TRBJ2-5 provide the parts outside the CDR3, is NAGVMQNPRHLVRRRGQEARLRCSPMKGHSHVYWYRQLPEEGLKFMVYLQKENIIDESGMPKERFSAEFPKEGPSILRIQQVVRGDSAAYFCASSPPAGGIRETQYFGPGTRLLVL.